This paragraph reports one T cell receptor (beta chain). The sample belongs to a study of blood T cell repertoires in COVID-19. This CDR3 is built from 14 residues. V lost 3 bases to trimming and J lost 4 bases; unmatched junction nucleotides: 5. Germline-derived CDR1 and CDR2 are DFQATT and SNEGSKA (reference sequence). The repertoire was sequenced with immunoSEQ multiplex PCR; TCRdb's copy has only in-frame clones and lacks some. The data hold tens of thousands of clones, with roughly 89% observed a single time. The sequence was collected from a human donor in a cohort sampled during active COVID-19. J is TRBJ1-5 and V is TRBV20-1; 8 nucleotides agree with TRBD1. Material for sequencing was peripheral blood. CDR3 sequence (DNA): TGCAGTGCTAGTCAGGGACAGGCGAATCAGCCCCAGCATTTT. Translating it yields CSASQGQANQPQHF.